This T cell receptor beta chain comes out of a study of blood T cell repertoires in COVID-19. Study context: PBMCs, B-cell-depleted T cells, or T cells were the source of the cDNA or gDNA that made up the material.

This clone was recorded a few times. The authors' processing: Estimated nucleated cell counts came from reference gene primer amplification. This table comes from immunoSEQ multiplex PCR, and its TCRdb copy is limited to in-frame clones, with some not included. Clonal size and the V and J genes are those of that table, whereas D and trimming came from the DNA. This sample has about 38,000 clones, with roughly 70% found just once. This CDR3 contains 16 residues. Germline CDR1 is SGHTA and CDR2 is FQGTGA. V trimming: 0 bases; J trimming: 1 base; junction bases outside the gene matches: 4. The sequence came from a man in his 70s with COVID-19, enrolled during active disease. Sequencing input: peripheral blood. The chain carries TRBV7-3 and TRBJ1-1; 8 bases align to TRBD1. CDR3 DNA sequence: TGTGCCAGCAGCTTAACAGGACAGGGCCCGAACACTGAAGCTTTCTTT. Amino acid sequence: CASSLTGQGPNTEAFF.